These 8 T cell receptor beta chains came from one sample sequenced in a study of shared clonotypes between healthy human individuals (dated by TCRdb to 2020 to 2022). Receptor libraries were prepared by the immunoSEQ multiplex PCR assay. TCRdb took this table from immuneACCESS and kept in-frame rearrangements with V and J called. Such tables lack part of the clones; where checked against another copy, unresolved V genes explain under half of the gap, and the rest is unexplained. Counted in this sample were about half a million clones; around 74% of them appeared once. Over 10% of the sample is held by the ten biggest clonotypes. Sequencing was performed on PBMCs. The receptor source for this set is a woman aged 40-49 years in good health. Some clones in this sample may be carry-over from other donors' samples.

The chain is built from TRBV18 and TRBJ1-1, with 10 nucleotides matching TRBD1. J was trimmed by 3 bases and V by 3 bases; bases with no gene match: 4. Germline loops: CDR1 KGHSH, CDR2 LQKENI. The CDR3 is made up of 15 amino acids. CDR3: CASSPRQGADTEAFF. DNA for the CDR3: TGTGCCAGCTCACCGAGACAGGGGGCGGACACTGAAGCTTTCTTT.

The gene calls are TRBV30 and TRBJ1-3; a possible D gene is TRBD1 (6 bases). Germline V gene sequence: CDR1 GTSNPN, CDR2 SVGIG (reference sequence). The CDR3 has 13 residues. The CDR3 reads CGGAGDSGNTIYF. CDR3 coding DNA: TGTGGGGGGGCAGGCGACTCTGGAAACACCATATATTTT. Full variable domain (remainder filled in from reference TRBV30 and TRBJ1-3): SQTIHQWPATLVQPVGSPLSLECTVEGTSNPNLYWYRQAAGRGLQLLFYSVGIGQISSEVPQNLSASRPQDRQFILSSKKLLLSDSGFYLCGGAGDSGNTIYFGEGSWLTVV.

This sequence joins TRBV7-9 and TRBJ1-4; TRBD1 is a possible D gene (5 bases). Germline V CDR1 and CDR2: SEHNR, FQNEAQ (reference sequence). The CDR3 has 15 residues. Trimming cost V 4 bases and J 8 bases, with 17 bases left between them. Here the CDR3 reads CASSSPSGGREKLFF. The CDR3 DNA is TGTGCCAGCAGCTCCCCTTCCGGGGGACGAGAAAAACTGTTTTTT.

The genes are TRBV5-6 and TRBJ2-1; TRBD2 is a possible D gene (6 bases). Germline lookup yields CDR1 SGHDT and CDR2 YYEEEE. The CDR3 sequence is 14 residues long. The V end was cut by 7 bases, the J end by 0 bases, with 11 bases between. The CDR3 DNA reads TGTGCCAGCCAGGCGGGACCCTCCTACAATGAGCAGTTCTTC. Its protein product is CASQAGPSYNEQFF.

The rearrangement links TRBV2 to TRBJ2-1, with D possibly TRBD2 on 5 matching bases. Germline V gene data show CDR1 as SNHLY and CDR2 as FYNNEI. Between the trimmed V and J ends, which lost 6 bases and 8 bases, there was a span of 11 bases. The CDR3 runs to 12 residues. CDR3 protein: CASSGVADEQFF. The CDR3 DNA sequence: TGTGCCAGCAGCGGGGTGGCAGATGAGCAGTTCTTC.

The V gene is TRBV5-1, the J gene TRBJ1-4, with TRBD1 matching 7 bases. The V gene's germline CDR1 is SGHRS and CDR2 YFSETQ. The CDR3 has 15 amino acids. The V and J ends lost 3 bases and 7 bases, in that order; junction bases with no gene match: 9. This CDR3 is CASSSLGGFGEKLFF. The CDR3 DNA reads TGCGCCAGCAGCTCATTAGGGGGCTTCGGTGAAAAACTGTTTTTT.

The rearrangement uses TRBV9 and TRBJ2-1; TRBD2 agrees at 8 bases. Germline CDR1 and CDR2: SGDLS and YYNGEE. The CDR3 contains 15 residues. The V segment lost 3 bases and the J segment 8 bases; nucleotides outside the gene matches: 10. Here the CDR3 reads CASSAPSGSGDEQFF. The CDR3, as DNA: TGTGCCAGCAGCGCCCCGAGCGGGAGTGGTGATGAGCAGTTCTTC.

The chain joins TRBV11-3 to TRBJ2-1; 13 bases are shared with TRBD2. Germline CDR1 and CDR2: SGHNT and YENEEA. This CDR3 region has 13 residues. V was pared by 6 bases and J by 10 bases, with 3 bases of the junction left unmatched. The chain's CDR3 is CASSQGLAGEQFF. CDR3 DNA: TGTGCCAGCAGTCAGGGACTAGCGGGAGAGCAGTTCTTC.